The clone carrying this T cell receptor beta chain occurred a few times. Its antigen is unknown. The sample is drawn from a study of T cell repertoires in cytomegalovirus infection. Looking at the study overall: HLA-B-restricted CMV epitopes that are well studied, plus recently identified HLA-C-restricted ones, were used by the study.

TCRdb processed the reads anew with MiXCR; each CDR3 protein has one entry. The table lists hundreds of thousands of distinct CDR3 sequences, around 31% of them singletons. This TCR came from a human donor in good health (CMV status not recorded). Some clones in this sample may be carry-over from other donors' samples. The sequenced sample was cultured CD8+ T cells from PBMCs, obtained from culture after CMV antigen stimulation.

The CDR3 loop is CASSQGQGTGELFF. DNA for the CDR3: TGTGCCAGCAGCCAAGGTCAGGGTACCGGGGAGCTGTTTTTT. The chain recombines TRBV4-2 with TRBJ2-2; weak D call: TRBD1 (5 bases). Per germline, CDR1 LGHNA and CDR2 YNFKEQ. Trimming cost V 1 base and J 5 bases, with 8 bases left between them. The CDR3 has 14 residues.